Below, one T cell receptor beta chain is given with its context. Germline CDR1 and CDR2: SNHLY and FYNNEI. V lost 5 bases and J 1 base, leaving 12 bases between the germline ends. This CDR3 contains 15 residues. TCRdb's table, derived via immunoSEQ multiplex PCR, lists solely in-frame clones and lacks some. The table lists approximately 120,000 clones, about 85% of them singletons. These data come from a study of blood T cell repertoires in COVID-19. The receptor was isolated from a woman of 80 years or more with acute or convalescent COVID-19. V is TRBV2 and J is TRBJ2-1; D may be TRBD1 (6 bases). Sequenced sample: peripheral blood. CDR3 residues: CASSSQGLSYNEQFF. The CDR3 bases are TGTGCCAGCAGTTCCCAGGGGCTTTCCTACAATGAGCAGTTCTTC.